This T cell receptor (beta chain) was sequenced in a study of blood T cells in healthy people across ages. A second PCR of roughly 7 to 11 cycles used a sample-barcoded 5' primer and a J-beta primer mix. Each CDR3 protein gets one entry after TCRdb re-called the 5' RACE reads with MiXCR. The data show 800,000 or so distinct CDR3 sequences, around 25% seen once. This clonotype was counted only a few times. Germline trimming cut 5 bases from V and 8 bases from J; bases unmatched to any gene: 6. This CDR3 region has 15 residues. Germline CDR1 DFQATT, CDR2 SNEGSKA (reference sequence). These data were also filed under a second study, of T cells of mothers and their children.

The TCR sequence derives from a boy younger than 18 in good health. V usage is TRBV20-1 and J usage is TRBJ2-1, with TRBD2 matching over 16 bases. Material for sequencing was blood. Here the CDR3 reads CSARGLAGGPHEQFF. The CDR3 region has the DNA TGCAGTGCTCGGGGACTAGCGGGGGGGCCGCATGAGCAGTTCTTC.